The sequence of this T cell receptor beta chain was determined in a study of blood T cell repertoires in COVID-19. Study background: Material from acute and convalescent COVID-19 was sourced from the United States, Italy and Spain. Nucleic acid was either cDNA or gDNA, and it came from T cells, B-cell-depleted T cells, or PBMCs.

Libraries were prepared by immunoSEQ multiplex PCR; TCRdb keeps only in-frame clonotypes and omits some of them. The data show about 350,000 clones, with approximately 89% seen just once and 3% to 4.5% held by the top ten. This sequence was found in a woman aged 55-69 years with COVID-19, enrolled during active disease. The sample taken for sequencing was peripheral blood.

CDR3 in DNA: TGTGCCAGCAGTGGACAGGGGCCTAGGGATACGCAGTATTTT. Translated: CASSGQGPRDTQYF. The V call is TRBV6-2 or TRBV6-3, the J call TRBJ2-3; 9 bases align to TRBD1. The CDR3 sequence is 14 residues long. V lost 5 bases to trimming and J lost 6 bases; unmatched junction nucleotides: 6. CDR1 is MNHEY and CDR2 is SVGEGT in the germline V gene.